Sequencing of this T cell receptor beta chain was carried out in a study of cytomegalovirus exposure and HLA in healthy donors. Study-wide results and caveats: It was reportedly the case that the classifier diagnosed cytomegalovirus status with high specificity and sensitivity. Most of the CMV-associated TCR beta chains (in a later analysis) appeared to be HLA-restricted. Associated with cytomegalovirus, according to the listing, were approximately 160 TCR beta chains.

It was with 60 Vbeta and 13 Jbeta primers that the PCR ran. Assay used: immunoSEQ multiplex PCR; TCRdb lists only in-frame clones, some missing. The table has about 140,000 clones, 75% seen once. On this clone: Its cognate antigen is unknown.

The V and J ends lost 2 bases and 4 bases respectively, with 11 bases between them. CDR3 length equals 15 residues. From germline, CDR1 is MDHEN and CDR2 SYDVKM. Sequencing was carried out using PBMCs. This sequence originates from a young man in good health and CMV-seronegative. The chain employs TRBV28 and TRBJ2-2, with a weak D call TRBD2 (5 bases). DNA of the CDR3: TGTGCCAGCAGTTTAGGAGGAGGAGGCACCGGGGAGCTGTTTTTT. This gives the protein CASSLGGGGTGELFF.